A selection of T cell receptor beta chains follows, all from one sample in a study of T cell responses to AZD1222 COVID-19 vaccine. Only in-frame clones appear in the TCRdb table, and some are missing; sequencing was by immunoSEQ multiplex PCR. The sample records about 120,000 clones, 80% to 90% being singletons. Here the sequenced sample was peripheral blood, taken on day 0 of AZD1222 vaccination. The receptor source for this set is an adult in good health. Both conserved end residues are part of each CDR3. The order of the fields is V gene, J gene, D gene, clone size, CDR3 DNA, CDR3 protein. A D gene is named only where the DNA matches it firmly. Size is omitted from some rows. Given values are once, few, many or a class for expanded clones.

V gene: TRBV29-1; J gene: TRBJ2-1; D gene: TRBD2; clone size: NA; CDR3 DNA: TGCAGCGTTGAAGGGCCTAGCGGGAGGACTCTGGGGGATGAGCAGTTCTTC; CDR3 protein: CSVEGPSGRTLGDEQFF
V gene: TRBV27; J gene: TRBJ2-7; D gene: NA; clone size: NA; CDR3 DNA: TGTGCCAGCAGTTTCGGGCAGGGTATTTCCTACGAGCAGTACTTC; CDR3 protein: CASSFGQGISYEQYF
V gene: TRBV20-1; J gene: TRBJ2-5; D gene: NA; clone size: few; CDR3 DNA: TGCAGTGCTGAGCGGCAAGAGACCCAGTACTTC; CDR3 protein: CSAERQETQYF
V gene: TRBV19; J gene: TRBJ1-2; D gene: NA; clone size: NA; CDR3 DNA: TGTGCCAGTAGTATGGCCCCCCTTGGTGGCTACACCTTC; CDR3 protein: CASSMAPLGGYTF
V gene: TRBV28; J gene: TRBJ1-2; D gene: TRBD1; clone size: once; CDR3 DNA: TGTGCCAGCAAACCTGACAGGGCAAACCAGGGCTACACCTTC; CDR3 protein: CASKPDRANQGYTF
V gene: TRBV5-5; J gene: TRBJ1-6; D gene: NA; clone size: NA; CDR3 DNA: TGTGCCAGCAGCCTTGCGTGGGGGAAGGGTTGGAATTCACCCCTCCACTTT; CDR3 protein: CASSLAWGKGWNSPLHF
V gene: TRBV5-1; J gene: TRBJ2-5; D gene: NA; clone size: NA; CDR3 DNA: TGCGCCAGCAGCTCCAAGGGGGAGACCCAGTACTTC; CDR3 protein: CASSSKGETQYF
V gene: TRBV7-2; J gene: TRBJ2-1; D gene: TRBD2; clone size: once; CDR3 DNA: TGTGCCAGCAGCTTAGGAAGTAGCGGGACCTACAATGAGCAGTTCTTC; CDR3 protein: CASSLGSSGTYNEQFF
V gene: TRBV28; J gene: TRBJ1-2; D gene: NA; clone size: once; CDR3 DNA: TGTGCCAGCGGGACGGGTCCGCCTGGCTACACCTTC; CDR3 protein: CASGTGPPGYTF
V gene: TRBV7-2; J gene: TRBJ2-7; D gene: NA; clone size: NA; CDR3 DNA: TGTGCCAGCAGTCGAGGGACCAGCTACGAGCAGTACTTC; CDR3 protein: CASSRGTSYEQYF
V gene: TRBV20-1; J gene: TRBJ2-7; D gene: TRBD2; clone size: NA; CDR3 DNA: TGCAGTGCTAGTCGGCTAGCGGGAGGGCCCGGCGAGCAGTACTTC; CDR3 protein: CSASRLAGGPGEQYF
V gene: TRBV9; J gene: TRBJ1-6; D gene: NA; clone size: once; CDR3 DNA: TGTGCCAGCAGCGTAAGGAGCGATTCACCCCTCCACTTT; CDR3 protein: CASSVRSDSPLHF
V gene: TRBV28; J gene: TRBJ2-2; D gene: TRBD1; clone size: once; CDR3 DNA: TGTGCCAGCAGTTCCAACAGGGGCCCGAGGACCGGGGAGCTGTTTTTT; CDR3 protein: CASSSNRGPRTGELFF
V gene: TRBV7-9; J gene: TRBJ1-3; D gene: NA; clone size: NA; CDR3 DNA: TGTGCCAGCAGCTCCGCCTCTGGAAACACCATATATTTT; CDR3 protein: CASSSASGNTIYF
V gene: TRBV2; J gene: TRBJ2-7; D gene: TRBD2; clone size: few; CDR3 DNA: TGTGCCAGCAGTGCCCCTAGCGGCCCCTACGAGCAGTACTTC; CDR3 protein: CASSAPSGPYEQYF
V gene: TRBV28; J gene: TRBJ2-7; D gene: TRBD2; clone size: NA; CDR3 DNA: TGTGCCAGCAGGTTGAAATGGGCGGTAGCGGGGGCCTCTGGAGAGCAGTACTTC; CDR3 protein: CASRLKWAVAGASGEQYF
V gene: TRBV6-4; J gene: TRBJ2-4; D gene: NA; clone size: NA; CDR3 DNA: TGTGCCAGCAGTGACCCACAGGGCTTCAAAAACATTCAGTACTTC; CDR3 protein: CASSDPQGFKNIQYF
V gene: TRBV7-2; J gene: TRBJ1-2; D gene: NA; clone size: NA; CDR3 DNA: TGTGCCAGCTCACCAGGGGTCGGTGGCTACACCTTC; CDR3 protein: CASSPGVGGYTF
V gene: TRBV11-2; J gene: TRBJ2-3; D gene: NA; clone size: NA; CDR3 DNA: TGTGCGAGCAGGGGGGAGGGTGGCACAGATACGCAGTATTTT; CDR3 protein: CASRGEGGTDTQYF
V gene: TRBV5-1; J gene: TRBJ2-1; D gene: TRBD2; clone size: NA; CDR3 DNA: TGCGCCAGCAGCTTGAGTGCTAGCGGGAGTAGGGGGGAGCAGTTCTTC; CDR3 protein: CASSLSASGSRGEQFF
V gene: TRBV28; J gene: TRBJ1-4; D gene: NA; clone size: NA; CDR3 DNA: TGTGCCAGCAGTATCACAGGGAGGCATGAAAAACTGTTTTTT; CDR3 protein: CASSITGRHEKLFF
V gene: TRBV11-2; J gene: TRBJ2-5; D gene: NA; clone size: NA; CDR3 DNA: TGTGCCAGCAGCTTATCGACGTACCAAGAGACCCAGTACTTC; CDR3 protein: CASSLSTYQETQYF
V gene: TRBV5-6; J gene: TRBJ1-3; D gene: NA; clone size: NA; CDR3 DNA: TGTGCCAGCAGCGTCGGCGGGGGGGCCCCTGGAAACACCATATATTTT; CDR3 protein: CASSVGGGAPGNTIYF
V gene: TRBV6-5; J gene: TRBJ2-5; D gene: NA; clone size: NA; CDR3 DNA: TGTGCCAGCAGTCAAACGGGGGACTCCCGCCAGACCCAGTACTTC; CDR3 protein: CASSQTGDSRQTQYF
V gene: TRBV7-6; J gene: TRBJ2-4; D gene: NA; clone size: NA; CDR3 DNA: TGTGCCAGCAGCCCGACCATCCCGGCATTGGGGGACATTCAGTACTTC; CDR3 protein: CASSPTIPALGDIQYF
V gene: TRBV27; J gene: TRBJ1-1; D gene: NA; clone size: few; CDR3 DNA: TGTGCCAGCAGTTTACTCCACAGGAGCGCTGAAGCTTTCTTT; CDR3 protein: CASSLLHRSAEAFF
V gene: TRBV7-2; J gene: TRBJ2-3; D gene: TRBD2; clone size: NA; CDR3 DNA: TGTGCCAGCAGTCATTGGCCAGCGGGAGTATCAGATACGCAGTATTTT; CDR3 protein: CASSHWPAGVSDTQYF
V gene: TRBV5-1; J gene: TRBJ2-7; D gene: NA; clone size: NA; CDR3 DNA: TGCGCCAGCAGCTTGGACGACCGGGTCTACGAGCAGTACTTC; CDR3 protein: CASSLDDRVYEQYF
V gene: TRBV27; J gene: TRBJ1-5; D gene: NA; clone size: NA; CDR3 DNA: TGTGCCAGCAAGGCAGGGGCAGAGGGGAGCAATCAGCCCCAGCATTTT; CDR3 protein: CASKAGAEGSNQPQHF
V gene: TRBV6-6; J gene: TRBJ1-5; D gene: TRBD1; clone size: once; CDR3 DNA: TGTGCCAGCAGTCCCGGGACAGCGCTCCCGTATAGCAATCAGCCCCAGCATTTT; CDR3 protein: CASSPGTALPYSNQPQHF
V gene: TRBV7-2; J gene: TRBJ1-1; D gene: NA; clone size: NA; CDR3 DNA: TGTGCCAGCAACGTGGGGGGAGTCACTGAAGCTTTCTTT; CDR3 protein: CASNVGGVTEAFF
V gene: TRBV7-8; J gene: TRBJ2-1; D gene: TRBD2; clone size: NA; CDR3 DNA: TGTGCCAGCACCCCATCCCTAGCGGGAGTTTACAATGAGCAGTTCTTC; CDR3 protein: CASTPSLAGVYNEQFF
V gene: TRBV19; J gene: TRBJ2-1; D gene: NA; clone size: NA; CDR3 DNA: TGTGCCAGTAGTATCAGGGGAGGGAATGAGCAGTTCTTC; CDR3 protein: CASSIRGGNEQFF
V gene: TRBV5-1; J gene: TRBJ1-3; D gene: NA; clone size: NA; CDR3 DNA: TGCGCCAGCAGCTCTCCAGGGGCCGGAAACACCATATATTTT; CDR3 protein: CASSSPGAGNTIYF
V gene: TRBV4-3; J gene: TRBJ2-3; D gene: NA; clone size: NA; CDR3 DNA: TGCGCCAGCAGCCAAGGGACGGGCAGGGACGGCACAGATACGCAGTATTTT; CDR3 protein: CASSQGTGRDGTDTQYF
V gene: TRBV19; J gene: TRBJ1-5; D gene: TRBD1; clone size: NA; CDR3 DNA: TGTGCCAGTACCCCCGACAGGGTATTGGTCAGGGGTCAGCCCCAGCATTTT; CDR3 protein: CASTPDRVLVRGQPQHF
V gene: TRBV14; J gene: TRBJ1-2; D gene: TRBD1; clone size: NA; CDR3 DNA: TGTGCCAGCAGCCAAGGACTGTTACGGACAGGACCTAACTATGGCTACACCTTC; CDR3 protein: CASSQGLLRTGPNYGYTF
V gene: TRBV6-2/TRBV6-3; J gene: TRBJ2-1; D gene: TRBD2; clone size: NA; CDR3 DNA: TGTGCCAGCAGCCCTAGCGGGAGCTCCTACAATGAGCAGTTCTTC; CDR3 protein: CASSPSGSSYNEQFF
V gene: TRBV24-1; J gene: TRBJ2-1; D gene: TRBD2; clone size: once; CDR3 DNA: TGTGCCACCAGTGATTTCTCGACTAGCGGAAGGGAGCAGTTCTTC; CDR3 protein: CATSDFSTSGREQFF
V gene: TRBV10-1; J gene: TRBJ2-7; D gene: NA; clone size: NA; CDR3 DNA: TGCGCCGTCCTCCAGGGGGCATCCGGGACTAGCCCCCACGAGCAGTACTTC; CDR3 protein: CAVLQGASGTSPHEQYF
V gene: TRBV28; J gene: TRBJ2-5; D gene: NA; clone size: NA; CDR3 DNA: TGTGCCAGCAGGAACATGTTTACCCCACCGGCCCCAAGGGAGGAGACCCAGTACTTC; CDR3 protein: CASRNMFTPPAPREETQYF
V gene: TRBV7-9; J gene: TRBJ2-5; D gene: TRBD1; clone size: NA; CDR3 DNA: TGTGCCAGCAGCTTGACAGGGGTCGGGGAGACCCAGTACTTC; CDR3 protein: CASSLTGVGETQYF
V gene: TRBV10-3; J gene: TRBJ1-2; D gene: NA; clone size: NA; CDR3 DNA: TGTGCCATCTCTAGGACAACCTATGGCTACACCTTC; CDR3 protein: CAISRTTYGYTF
V gene: TRBV3-1/TRBV3-2; J gene: TRBJ1-3; D gene: NA; clone size: NA; CDR3 DNA: TGTGCCAGCAGCCGCGCGTCTGGAAACACCATATATTTT; CDR3 protein: CASSRASGNTIYF
V gene: TRBV5-6; J gene: TRBJ2-3; D gene: TRBD2; clone size: NA; CDR3 DNA: TGTGCCAGCAGCTTTACTAGCGGGGGGATGTCAGATACGCAGTATTTT; CDR3 protein: CASSFTSGGMSDTQYF
V gene: TRBV7-9; J gene: TRBJ1-2; D gene: NA; clone size: NA; CDR3 DNA: TGTGCCAGCAGCCCCGGGACAATCAACTATGGCTACACCTTC; CDR3 protein: CASSPGTINYGYTF
V gene: TRBV12-3/TRBV12-4; J gene: TRBJ2-3; D gene: NA; clone size: NA; CDR3 DNA: TGTGCCAGTCGAACGGGACTCACAGATACGCAGTATTTT; CDR3 protein: CASRTGLTDTQYF
V gene: TRBV28; J gene: TRBJ1-5; D gene: TRBD1; clone size: NA; CDR3 DNA: TGTGCCAGCAGTTTCGGGTCCCAGGGGGCCCTTAGCAATCAGCCCCAGCATTTT; CDR3 protein: CASSFGSQGALSNQPQHF
V gene: TRBV30; J gene: TRBJ2-7; D gene: TRBD2; clone size: NA; CDR3 DNA: TGTGCCTGGAGACTCCCAATCGCGGGAGGTACCTACGGGCAGTACTTC; CDR3 protein: CAWRLPIAGGTYGQYF
V gene: TRBV29-1; J gene: TRBJ1-2; D gene: TRBD1; clone size: once; CDR3 DNA: TGCAGCGTTGGGGGGACAGGAAATTATGGCTACACCTTC; CDR3 protein: CSVGGTGNYGYTF
V gene: TRBV3-1/TRBV3-2; J gene: TRBJ1-1; D gene: NA; clone size: NA; CDR3 DNA: TGTGCCAGCAGCCAACGGGGACCGACGAACACTGAAGCTTTCTTT; CDR3 protein: CASSQRGPTNTEAFF
V gene: TRBV3-1/TRBV3-2; J gene: TRBJ1-6; D gene: TRBD1; clone size: NA; CDR3 DNA: TGTGCCAGCAGCCAAGAAACAGGGGCGAATTCACCCCTCCACTTT; CDR3 protein: CASSQETGANSPLHF
V gene: TRBV27; J gene: TRBJ2-4; D gene: TRBD1; clone size: NA; CDR3 DNA: TGTGCCAGCAGCGTACAGGGGGCCAAAAACATTCAGTACTTC; CDR3 protein: CASSVQGAKNIQYF
V gene: TRBV7-2; J gene: TRBJ1-3; D gene: NA; clone size: once; CDR3 DNA: TGTGCCAGCAGCTTAGTACCAGGAGGGGGAAACACCATATATTTT; CDR3 protein: CASSLVPGGGNTIYF